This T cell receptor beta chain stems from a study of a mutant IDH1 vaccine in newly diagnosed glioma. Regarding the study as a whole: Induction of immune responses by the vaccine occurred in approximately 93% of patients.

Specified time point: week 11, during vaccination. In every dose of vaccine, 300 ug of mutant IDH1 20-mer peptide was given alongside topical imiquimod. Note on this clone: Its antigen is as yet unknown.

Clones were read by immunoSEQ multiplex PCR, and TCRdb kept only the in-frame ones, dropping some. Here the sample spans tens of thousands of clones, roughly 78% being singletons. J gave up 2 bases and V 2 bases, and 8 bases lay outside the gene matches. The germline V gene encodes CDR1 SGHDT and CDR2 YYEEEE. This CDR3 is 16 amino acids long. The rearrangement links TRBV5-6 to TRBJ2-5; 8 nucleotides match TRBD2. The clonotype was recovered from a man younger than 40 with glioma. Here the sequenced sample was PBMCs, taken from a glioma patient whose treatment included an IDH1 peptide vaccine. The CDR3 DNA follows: TGTGCCAGCAGCTTACCAGCGGGGGAAGGGCAAGAGACCCAGTACTTC. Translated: CASSLPAGEGQETQYF.